Listed here are 25 T cell receptor beta chains from one sample, sequenced in a study of cytomegalovirus exposure and HLA in healthy donors. PCR used 60 Vbeta primers and 13 Jbeta primers. Measured with immunoSEQ multiplex PCR; TCRdb has only the in-frame clones, and not every one. This table has around 83,000 clones, around 80% appearing once. The sequenced sample consisted of PBMCs. Source of these receptors: a male donor in good health and CMV-seropositive.

Comment on this clone: A read error may account for a junction end that differs from germline. The chain carries TRBV7-9 and TRBJ2-5, with D hard to call. The CDR3 is 14 residues long. Germline V gene sequence: CDR1 SEHNR, CDR2 FQNEAQ (reference sequence). Here the CDR3 DNA reads TGTTCCAGCAGCTTTAGTGAGCCCCAAGAGACCCAGTACTTC. Its translation: CSSSFSEPQETQYF.

The chain couples TRBV11-2 to TRBJ2-7; 7 positions match TRBD1. The germline CDR1 and CDR2 sequences are SGHAT and FQNNGV. The CDR3 is made up of 12 amino acids. The ends lost 3 bases at V and 5 bases at J; junction bases unmatched: 1. This chain's CDR3 is CASSLTGNEQYF. CDR3 in DNA: TGTGCCAGCAGCTTGACAGGGAACGAGCAGTACTTC.

In its sample, this clone was seen once. V and J are TRBV6-5 and TRBJ2-7, with a possible D match to TRBD2 (6 bases). The CDR3 extends over 14 amino acids. Germline V lookup: CDR1 MNHEY, CDR2 SVGAGI. V lost 4 bases to trimming and J lost 7 bases, with 17 bases between them. The CDR3: CASSLQGTPQEQYF. CDR3 nucleotides: TGTGCCAGCAGTTTGCAAGGGACTCCTCAGGAGCAGTACTTC.

This clone was detected only a few times. The V gene is TRBV6-4, the J gene TRBJ2-7, with a weak D call TRBD2 (5 bases). Germline V gene sequence: CDR1 MRHNA, CDR2 SNTAGT. The CDR3 has 14 amino acids. Deletions cut 10 bases from V and 3 bases from J, with 19 bases between. The DNA for the CDR3 is TGTGCCACCGGGGAACAGCCCCTACACTACGAGCAGTACTTC. Its protein product is CATGEQPLHYEQYF.

This clone showed up just once. This chain joins TRBV5-1 and TRBJ2-7, with a weak D call TRBD2 (6 bases). The length of the CDR3 is 13 residues. Trimming cost V 2 bases and J 6 bases, with 12 bases left between them. The germline V gene has CDR1 SGHRS and CDR2 YFSETQ. The CDR3 nucleotides are TGCGCCAGCAGCTTTGCCGGGGGTTTCGAGCAGTACTTC. It specifies CASSFAGGFEQYF.

The chain couples TRBV5-1 to TRBJ1-3, with 7 bases matching TRBD1. The CDR3 has 15 amino acids. After removal of 2 bases from V and 0 bases from J, the junction contained 2 bases not matched to a gene. Germline V gene data show CDR1 as SGHRS and CDR2 as YFSETQ. CDR3 residues: CASSLGGRSGNTIYF. DNA of the CDR3: TGCGCCAGCAGCTTAGGGGGCCGCTCTGGAAACACCATATATTTT.

This clone appeared a few times. V gene TRBV2 combines with J gene TRBJ1-1, with D unclear. Germline CDR1 reads SNHLY; CDR2 reads FYNNEI. V was clipped by 8 bases and J by 3 bases, with 7 bases between them. CDR3 length: 11 amino acids. In DNA, the CDR3 is TGTGCCAGCTCATTAGACACTGAAGCTTTCTTT. This encodes CASSLDTEAFF.

This clone was observed a handful of times. V usage is TRBV14 and J usage is TRBJ2-1; D uncertain. V was clipped by 4 bases and J by 5 bases, with 3 bases between them. The germline gives CDR1 SGHDN, CDR2 FVKESK. The CDR3 is made up of 11 amino acids. CDR3: CASSLNNEQFF. The CDR3 DNA reads TGTGCCAGCAGCCTCAACAATGAGCAGTTCTTC.

The genes are TRBV6-6 and TRBJ1-1; 9 positions agree with TRBD1. The germline V gene has CDR1 MNHNY and CDR2 SVGAGI (reference sequence). This CDR3 has 15 residues. J was trimmed by 1 base and V by 7 bases; bases with no gene match: 7. CDR3 loop: CASTSGQGTNTEAFF. The CDR3 region has the DNA TGTGCCAGCACCAGTGGACAGGGGACGAACACTGAAGCTTTCTTT.

CDR3 region: CASMGQTAYEQYF. In DNA form, the CDR3 reads TGTGCCAGTATGGGACAGACCGCCTACGAGCAGTACTTC. This chain connects TRBV27 to TRBJ2-7; 7 nucleotides match TRBD1. V lost 9 bases and J lost 2; bases outside the gene matches: 7. Germline values: CDR1 MNHEY, CDR2 SMNVEV (reference sequence). The CDR3 runs to 13 residues.

The chain has TRBV6-1 and TRBJ2-1, with 7 bases identical to TRBD2. The J segment lost 1 base and the V segment lost 5 bases, leaving 2 bases of the junction unmatched. The CDR3 is 14 residues long. CDR1 and CDR2 from the germline V gene are MNHNS and SASEGT. CDR3 sequence: CASSTGGSYNEQFF. CDR3 DNA sequence: TGTGCCAGCAGTACGGGAGGTTCCTACAATGAGCAGTTCTTC.

This clone was seen only a few times. This rearrangement joins TRBV28 to TRBJ2-3, with TRBD2 identical over 8 bases. Germline loops: CDR1 MDHEN, CDR2 SYDVKM. The CDR3 has 14 residues. J gave up 14 bases and V 2 bases, and 12 bases lay outside the gene matches. The CDR3 bases are TGTGCCAGCAGTTTAAGGGTAGTGGGACTAGGGGTGTATTTT. It codes for CASSLRVVGLGVYF.

V is TRBV25-1 and J is TRBJ2-3, with D possibly TRBD1 on 6 matching bases. The CDR3 runs to 14 residues. Trimming took 5 bases from V and 1 from J, leaving 10 bases between them. The germline V gene has CDR1 MGHDK and CDR2 SYGVNS. CDR3 residues: CASSRAGGTDTQYF. CDR3 bases: TGTGCCAGCAGTAGGGCAGGGGGCACAGATACGCAGTATTTT.

The rearrangement joins TRBV27 to TRBJ2-1; 10 positions agree with TRBD2. The CDR3 loop spans 13 amino acids. In germline, CDR1 is MNHEY, CDR2 SMNVEV (reference sequence). With V trimmed by 5 bases and J by 7 bases, 2 bases remained unmatched. The CDR3 bases are TGTGCCAGCAGTAGCGGGGGGGCGAATGAGCAGTTCTTC. Its translation is CASSSGGANEQFF.

J is TRBJ2-5 and V is TRBV7-2, with D possibly being TRBD2 (6 bases). The closer fit of TRBJ2-7 to the DNA end suggests the J call may be wrong. The germline V gene has CDR1 SGHTA and CDR2 FQGNSA. This CDR3 spans 15 amino acids. Here the CDR3 reads CASSAAGSLSYEQYF. CDR3 nucleotides: TGTGCCAGCAGCGCGGCGGGGTCGCTCTCCTACGAGCAGTACTTC.

This clone was observed once. The V gene is TRBV10-3, the J gene TRBJ2-7; D unresolved. The V end was cut by 3 bases, the J end by 2 bases, with 14 bases between. The CDR3 contains 15 residues. Germline CDR1 is ENHRY and CDR2 is SYGVKD. Here the CDR3 reads CAISDFLSLTYEQYF. The CDR3 coding sequence is TGTGCCATCAGTGATTTTTTGAGTCTTACCTACGAGCAGTACTTC.

This clone was detected only a few times. The V gene is TRBV7-2, the J gene TRBJ1-2, with TRBD1 as a possible D gene (5 bases). Trimming took off 2 bases at V and 3 bases at J, with 13 bases between the two ends. CDR1 and CDR2 (germline): SGHTA, FQGNSA. This CDR3 has 15 residues. The DNA for the CDR3 is TGTGCCAGCAGCTTAAGACCTGACAGCGACTATGGCTACACCTTC. This encodes CASSLRPDSDYGYTF.

CDR3 in DNA: TGTGCCAGCAGTCTCGCAGGGGGCGGGTTCTATGGCTACACCTTC. Translation gives CASSLAGGGFYGYTF. The rearrangement joins TRBV6-5 to TRBJ1-2, with TRBD1 matching over 8 bases. Germline CDR1 is MNHEY and CDR2 is SVGAGI. The CDR3 extends over 15 amino acids. With 5 bases clipped from V and 4 bases from J, the junction kept 9 bases outside the gene matches.

The chain couples TRBV10-3 to TRBJ2-7; 8 nucleotides match TRBD1. The length of the CDR3 is 14 residues. Losses at the gene ends were 3 bases for V and 6 bases for J; bases not matched to a gene: 7. From germline, CDR1 is ENHRY and CDR2 SYGVKD. CDR3 protein: CAISDSQDRVEQYF. CDR3 nucleotides: TGTGCCATCAGTGATTCGCAGGACAGGGTCGAGCAGTACTTC.

The chain uses TRBV12-5 and TRBJ1-5; a possible D gene is TRBD1 (5 bases). Trimming left V 1 base short and J 2 bases short, with 15 bases between. The CDR3 totals 17 residues. The germline CDR1 and CDR2 sequences are LGHNT and FRNRAP. As DNA, the CDR3 is TGTGCTAGTGGTTTGGACCCGGGACTGAGAGGCAATCAGCCCCAGCATTTT. This sequence encodes CASGLDPGLRGNQPQHF.

The chain combines TRBV2 with TRBJ2-7, with 9 positions matching TRBD1. The germline gives CDR1 SNHLY, CDR2 FYNNEI. V lost 1 base to trimming and J lost 1 base; unmatched junction nucleotides: 2. There are 15 residues in the CDR3. The DNA of the CDR3 is TGTGCCAGCAGTGAAGACAGGGGGCCGTCCTACGAGCAGTACTTC. This encodes CASSEDRGPSYEQYF.

The rearrangement links TRBV4-1 to TRBJ2-3; TRBD2 matches 11 bases. V trimming: 3 bases; J trimming: 0 bases; junction bases outside the gene matches: 8. The CDR3 length is 18 residues. Per the germline V gene, CDR1 is MGHRA and CDR2 is YSYEKL. The CDR3 DNA is TGCGCCAGCAGCCAGGAACCCGGGACTAGCGGAAGCACAGATACGCAGTATTTT. This codes for CASSQEPGTSGSTDTQYF.

V usage is TRBV6-4 and J usage is TRBJ2-1; 8 bases agree with TRBD2. This CDR3 contains 17 residues. V was pared by 4 bases and J by 0 bases, with 8 bases of the junction left unmatched. Germline values: CDR1 MRHNA, CDR2 SNTAGT. CDR3 nucleotide sequence: TGTGCCAGCAGTGTGGGTAGCGGGGCGAGCTCCTACAATGAGCAGTTCTTC. Translating it yields CASSVGSGASSYNEQFF.

V is TRBV28 and J is TRBJ1-4, with D perhaps matching TRBD1 (6 bases). Germline CDR1 and CDR2: MDHEN and SYDVKM. V lost 6 bases and J lost 3, with 11 bases in between. The CDR3 totals 14 residues. The CDR3 bases are TGTGCCAGCAGGCCGGGGGGGCCTAATGAAAAACTGTTTTTT. Translating it yields CASRPGGPNEKLFF. The entire variable domain, with the rest obtained from reference TRBV28 and TRBJ1-4, is as follows: DVKVTQSSRYLVKRTGEKVFLECVQDMDHENMFWYRQDPGLGLRLIYFSYDVKMKEKGDIPEGYSVSREKKERFSLILESASTNQTSMYLCASRPGGPNEKLFFGSGTQLSVL.

V and J are TRBV13 and TRBJ1-2; D ambiguous. Deletions cut 4 bases from V and 12 bases from J, with 15 bases between. The CDR3 extends over 12 amino acids. Looked up from germline, CDR1 is PRHDT and CDR2 is FYEKMQ (reference sequence). CDR3 protein: CASSSWTEVDTF. Written as DNA, the CDR3 is TGTGCCAGCAGCTCCTGGACGGAGGTTGACACCTTC.